This T cell receptor (beta chain) was documented in a study of blood T cell repertoires in COVID-19. About the research overall: The United States, Italy and Spain supplied acute and convalescent COVID-19 samples. T cells, B-cell-depleted T cells, or PBMCs supplied cDNA or gDNA.

V lost 0 bases to trimming and J lost 0 bases, with 6 bases between them. The CDR3 runs to 14 residues. Germline CDR1 SGDLS, CDR2 YYNGEE. Per the original methods: Estimation of nucleated cell counts relied on the amplification of reference gene primers. Assay used: immunoSEQ multiplex PCR; TCRdb lists only in-frame clones, some missing. V and J calls and clone size are those listed in that table; D and trimming were worked out from the DNA. The profile shows 150,000 to 200,000 clones, 70% to 90% of them singletons. Sequencing was performed on peripheral blood. The clonotype was recovered from a man in his 60s with COVID-19, enrolled during active disease. The chain combines TRBV9 with TRBJ2-5; D ambiguous. The DNA of the CDR3 is TGTGCCAGCAGCGTAGAATCGTACCAAGAGACCCAGTACTTC. Amino acids: CASSVESYQETQYF.